Each of the 28 T cell receptor beta chains below was sequenced from the same sample in a study of chemoradiotherapy in HPV16-positive cancers (dated by TCRdb to between 2021 and 2023). Libraries were made using the immunoSEQ multiplex PCR assay. The clones in this table, taken by TCRdb from immuneACCESS, are in-frame only. Not every clone is retained; where verified, under half of the shortfall comes from an unresolved V gene, and the cause of the rest is unknown. This sample is represented by approximately 19,000 clones; 87% of them were singletons. Clones ranked in the top ten supply roughly 2.3% of the sample. The input for sequencing was blood, taken from a patient who underwent chemoradiotherapy. The receptors stem from a human donor with HPV-associated anogenital cancer.

The J gene is TRBJ1-2, the V gene TRBV18; the D is unclear. Germline values: CDR1 KGHSH, CDR2 LQKENI. The CDR3 has 16 residues. The V gene lost 2 bases and the J gene lost 4 bases, with 17 bases spanning the gap. CDR3 sequence (DNA): TGTGCCAGCTCACCAACCGACGGGCCAGCAGTCTATGGCTACACCTTC. Translating it yields CASSPTDGPAVYGYTF.

The chain couples TRBV9 to TRBJ2-7, with a tentative D call TRBD1 (5 bases). Per germline, CDR1 SGDLS and CDR2 YYNGEE. Trimming took 0 bases from V and 5 from J, leaving 6 bases between them. CDR3 length equals 12 residues. In nucleotides, the CDR3 is TGTGCCAGCAGCGTAGCAGGGAACGAGCAGTACTTC. Translating gives CASSVAGNEQYF.

This rearrangement joins TRBV21-1 to TRBJ2-2; the tabulated D call, TRBD1, remains unverified against the DNA. TRBV21-1 is described as a pseudogene. The CDR3 length is 15 residues. CDR3 coding DNA: TGTGCCAGCGACAGGGCGGGCGGGAACACCGGGGAGCTGTTTTTT. This sequence encodes CASDRAGGNTGELFF.

The chain employs TRBV7-3 and TRBJ2-5; no definite D call. The germline gives CDR1 SGHTA, CDR2 FQGTGA. With 2 bases removed from V and 2 bases from J, the gap between germline ends came to 6 bases. The CDR3 length is 13 residues. CDR3 protein: CASSLRFQETQYF. The CDR3 coding sequence is TGTGCCAGCAGCTTACGCTTTCAAGAGACCCAGTACTTC.

This sequence joins TRBV6-1 and TRBJ1-1; the D is unclear. This CDR3 region has 13 residues. Germline assignment: CDR1 MNHNS and CDR2 SASEGT. V was pared by 5 bases and J by 2 bases, with 9 bases between. This CDR3 is CASSRRANTEAFF. The CDR3 region has the DNA TGTGCCAGCAGTAGACGGGCCAACACTGAAGCTTTCTTT.

The rearrangement uses TRBV4-1 and TRBJ2-3, with D possibly being TRBD2 (6 bases). The CDR3 is 17 residues long. CDR1 and CDR2 (germline): MGHRA, YSYEKL. With 3 bases removed from V and 0 bases from J, the gap between germline ends came to 16 bases. CDR3 amino acids: CASSHPQEGRSTDTQYF. The CDR3 nucleotides are TGCGCCAGCAGCCACCCCCAGGAGGGGCGTAGCACAGATACGCAGTATTTT.

This chain joins TRBV9 and TRBJ2-3, with D unresolved. Germline-derived CDR1 and CDR2 are SGDLS and YYNGEE. There are 14 residues in the CDR3. The ends were cut back, 3 bases at V and 8 bases at J, with 16 bases in the middle. The CDR3 DNA reads as TGTGCCAGCAGCGAGGGAATTTCCGTGGGTACGCAGTATTTT. This sequence encodes CASSEGISVGTQYF.

The rearrangement uses TRBV21-1 and TRBJ2-4; the table calls TRBD1, which could not be checked here. TRBV21-1 is annotated as a pseudogene. This CDR3 comprises 16 residues. The CDR3 DNA sequence: TGTGCCAGCAGCAAAAGGCGGACAGGGTGCAAAAACATTCAGTACTTC. This translates into CASSKRRTGCKNIQYF.

CDR3: CASTPSSYEQYF. The CDR3 bases are TGTGCCAGCACCCCTTCCTCCTACGAGCAGTACTTC. The V and J genes are TRBV7-2 and TRBJ2-7; D is uncertain. V was trimmed by 7 bases and J by 0 bases, leaving 7 bases between them. Germline assignment: CDR1 SGHTA and CDR2 FQGNSA. The CDR3 spans 12 residues. The full variable domain, with the rest looked up from reference TRBV7-2 and TRBJ2-7, is GAGVSQSPSNKVTEKGKDVELRCDPISGHTALYWYRQSLGQGLEFLIYFQGNSAPDKSGLPSDRFSAERTGGSVSTLTIQRTQQEDSAVYLCASTPSSYEQYFGPGTRLTVT.

The V and J genes are TRBV5-6 and TRBJ2-7, with D maybe TRBD2 (5 bases). The CDR3 extends over 15 amino acids. Germline V gene data show CDR1 as SGHDT and CDR2 as YYEEEE. Trimming pared 2 bases from V and 5 bases from J, leaving 17 bases between. CDR3 sequence: CASSFPGFGVDEQYF. CDR3 bases: TGTGCCAGCAGCTTTCCGGGGTTTGGGGTAGACGAGCAGTACTTC.

CDR3 nucleotide sequence: TGTGCCAGCAGCAAAGGGGGAGATCCCTTCACCGGGGAGCTGTTTTTT. Translating it yields CASSKGGDPFTGELFF. This sequence joins TRBV21-1 and TRBJ2-2; the D segment call TRBD2 is taken from the table without a DNA check. TRBV21-1 is labeled a pseudogene. This CDR3 spans 16 amino acids.

The chain employs TRBV4-1 and TRBJ1-2; D may be TRBD1 (5 bases). Trimming cost V 0 bases and J 4 bases, with 15 bases left between them. Germline V gives CDR1 MGHRA, CDR2 YSYEKL. The CDR3 is 16 amino acids. CDR3: CASSQESGAPLYGYTF. DNA of the CDR3: TGCGCCAGCAGCCAAGAGAGTGGGGCGCCCCTCTATGGCTACACCTTC.

The chain uses TRBV28 and TRBJ1-2; D remains unclear. The ends were cut back, 5 bases at V and 8 bases at J, with 18 bases in the middle. CDR1 is MDHEN, CDR2 SYDVKM, per germline. The CDR3 covers 14 residues. CDR3: CASSPSERLWGYTF. For the CDR3, the DNA is TGTGCCAGCAGTCCCTCCGAACGGTTGTGGGGCTACACCTTC.

The chain has TRBV5-8 and TRBJ2-6; maybe TRBD1 (6 bases). Germline V lookup: CDR1 SGHTS, CDR2 YDEGEE. The CDR3 extends over 18 amino acids. Trimming removed 6 bases at V and 0 bases at J, with 19 bases between. The CDR3 region is CASKVKGRGLSGANVLTF. DNA for the CDR3: TGTGCCAGCAAAGTGAAAGGCAGGGGCCTCTCTGGGGCCAACGTCCTGACTTTC. Combining the CDR3 with reference TRBV5-8 and TRBJ2-6 gives the whole variable domain EAGVTQSPTHLIKTRGQQATLRCSPISGHTSVYWYQQALGLGLQFLLWYDEGEERNRGNFPPRFSGRQFPNYSSELNVNALELEDSALYLCASKVKGRGLSGANVLTFGAGSRLTVL.

The chain recombines TRBV10-3 with TRBJ1-3, with D uncertain. The V and J ends lost 2 bases and 8 bases respectively, with 10 bases between them. The germline gives CDR1 ENHRY, CDR2 SYGVKD. This CDR3 has 13 residues. As DNA, the CDR3 is TGTGCCATCAGTGAGGCTCAAACGGACACCATATATTTT. Its translation is CAISEAQTDTIYF.

This clone was seen a single time. V is TRBV5-4 and J is TRBJ2-3, with D unresolved. From germline, CDR1 is SGHNT and CDR2 YYREEE (reference sequence). This CDR3 contains 15 residues. V dropped 3 bases and J dropped 4 bases, with 15 bases sitting between them. The CDR3 loop is CASSSPVHSADTQYF. The CDR3 nucleotides are TGTGCCAGCAGCTCCCCGGTCCACTCGGCAGATACGCAGTATTTT.

The chain employs TRBV6-5 and TRBJ2-7, with 8 bases fitting TRBD1. This CDR3 region has 15 residues. Germline V gene sequence: CDR1 MNHEY, CDR2 SVGAGI. Trimming took 2 bases from V and 4 from J; bases not matched to a gene: 7. CDR3 loop: CASSYLPQGAYEQYF. CDR3 DNA sequence: TGTGCCAGCAGTTACCTCCCCCAGGGGGCTTACGAGCAGTACTTC.

CDR3 nucleotide sequence: TGTGCCAGCAGCGGTTTTGGACGGACGACGGACAATGAGCAGTTCTTC. Protein sequence: CASSGFGRTTDNEQFF. The chain is built from TRBV7-9 and TRBJ2-1, with D unresolved. The germline V and J ends were trimmed by 5 bases and 5 bases, with 19 bases remaining between them. Germline CDR1 and CDR2: SEHNR and FQNEAQ (reference sequence). This CDR3 is 16 amino acids long. The whole variable domain, filled in from reference TRBV7-9 and TRBJ2-1, reads DTGVSQNPRHKITKRGQNVTFRCDPISEHNRLYWYRQTLGQGPEFLTYFQNEAQLEKSRLLSDRFSAERPKGSFSTLEIQRTEQGDSAMYLCASSGFGRTTDNEQFFGPGTRLTVL.

The chain has TRBV14 and TRBJ2-5; 8 nucleotides match TRBD2. The J call may be in error: the DNA end matches TRBJ2-7 better. The length of the CDR3 is 13 residues. Germline V gene data show CDR1 as SGHDN and CDR2 as FVKESK. CDR3 protein: CASSPGTRVEQYF. The CDR3, as DNA: TGTGCCAGCAGCCCAGGGACTAGGGTCGAGCAGTACTTC.

The CDR3: CASSPWAEEKLFF. CDR3 nucleotides: TGTGCCAGCTCACCATGGGCCGAGGAAAAACTGTTTTTT. The genes are TRBV18 and TRBJ1-4; D unresolved. Per the germline V gene, CDR1 is KGHSH and CDR2 is LQKENI. The CDR3 is made up of 13 amino acids. Deletions cut 2 bases from V and 8 bases from J, with 9 bases between.

The genes are TRBV5-1 and TRBJ2-7; perhaps D is TRBD1 or TRBD2 (6 bases each). The V end lost 0 bases, the J end lost 6 bases, and 16 bases lay between the germline ends. CDR3 length: 15 amino acids. Looked up from germline, CDR1 is SGHRS and CDR2 is YFSETQ. The CDR3 spells CASSLAGGRPSEQYF. In nucleotides, the CDR3 is TGCGCCAGCAGCTTGGCTGGGGGGCGACCCAGCGAGCAGTACTTC.

This chain joins TRBV19 and TRBJ1-2; D remains ambiguous. Trimming removed 3 bases from V and 0 bases from J, with 20 bases in between. Germline V gene lookup returns CDR1 LNHDA and CDR2 SQIVND (reference sequence). The CDR3 extends over 18 amino acids. CDR3 sequence (DNA): TGTGCCAGTAGTATTCGTCTTGTATCGCGGGGTCCTAACTATGGCTACACCTTC. The encoded protein is CASSIRLVSRGPNYGYTF.

CDR3 DNA: TGTGCCAGCTCCCCCGGACTGAACACCGGGGAGCTGTTTTTT. The encoded protein is CASSPGLNTGELFF. The chain uses TRBV18 and TRBJ2-2; weak D call: TRBD2 (5 bases). Germline V gene sequence: CDR1 KGHSH, CDR2 LQKENI. V was shortened by 6 bases and J by 1 base, with 9 bases between the two germline ends. This CDR3 has 14 residues.

V gene TRBV4-1 combines with J gene TRBJ1-2; perhaps TRBD1 as D (5 bases). This CDR3 is built from 15 residues. Germline V CDR1 and CDR2: MGHRA, YSYEKL. The V end was cut by 6 bases, the J end by 3 bases, with 17 bases between. The CDR3 reads CASSPGGSTDYGYTF. CDR3 coding DNA: TGCGCCAGCAGTCCCGGGGGATCAACGGACTATGGCTACACCTTC.

The chain links TRBV7-9 to TRBJ2-3; D ambiguous. The CDR3 sequence is 15 residues long. V was pared by 5 bases and J by 0 bases, with 12 bases between. Germline loops: CDR1 SEHNR, CDR2 FQNEAQ (reference sequence). The DNA of the CDR3 is TGTGCCAGCAGCCCCCCCGGACGAAGCACAGATACGCAGTATTTT. Translation: CASSPPGRSTDTQYF.

The chain's CDR3 is CASSSGMGRTVNTEAFF. CDR3 nucleotides: TGTGCCAGCAGCTCGGGAATGGGAAGGACTGTGAACACTGAAGCTTTCTTT. The chain carries TRBV11-3 and TRBJ1-1; D remains ambiguous. V was clipped by 4 bases and J by 0 bases, with 18 bases between them. The CDR3 totals 17 residues. Germline CDR1 reads SGHNT; CDR2 reads YENEEA. Combining the CDR3 with reference TRBV11-3 and TRBJ1-1 gives the whole variable domain EAGVVQSPRYKIIEKKQPVAFWCNPISGHNTLYWYLQNLGQGPELLIRYENEEAVDDSQLPKDRFSAERLKGVDSTLKIQPAELGDSAVYLCASSSGMGRTVNTEAFFGQGTRLTVV.

V usage is TRBV19 and J usage is TRBJ1-2, with 7 bases lining up with TRBD1. Unmatched junction bases numbered 16, after V lost 2 bases and J lost 4 bases. From germline, CDR1 is LNHDA and CDR2 SQIVND (reference sequence). The CDR3 sequence is 18 residues long. Written as DNA, the CDR3 is TGTGCCAGTAGTATAAGGGCCCACTCCGGGACAGCGTTCTATGGCTACACCTTC. It specifies CASSIRAHSGTAFYGYTF.

The sample holds a few counts of this clone. An end of the junction does not agree with germline; a read error may underlie this. V usage is TRBV7-3 and J usage is TRBJ2-7, with 11 bases matching TRBD1. This CDR3 has 15 amino acids. CDR1 is SGHTA, CDR2 FQGTGA, per germline. DNA for the CDR3: TGTGCCAGCAGCCTAACCGGGACAGGGGGATACGAGCAGTACTTC. It translates to CASSLTGTGGYEQYF.